These 23 T cell receptor beta chains came from one sample sequenced in a study of graft-versus-host responses after intestinal transplantation. The data were produced by immunoSEQ multiplex PCR, yet TCRdb's version contains in-frame clones alone and is incomplete. The data show roughly 69,000 clones, 92% seen once. The source was bone marrow, collected approximately 740 days after intestinal transplantation. The receptor source for this set is a human patient who received an intestinal transplant, so some T cells may come from the graft donor.

The rearrangement joins TRBV2 to TRBJ2-7; possibly TRBD1 for D (5 bases). The CDR3 loop spans 15 amino acids. In germline, CDR1 is SNHLY, CDR2 FYNNEI. The germline V and J ends were trimmed by 6 bases and 2 bases, with 17 bases remaining between them. CDR3 protein: CASSGPDSLTYEQYF. The CDR3 DNA is TGTGCCAGCAGCGGACCAGACAGCCTCACCTACGAGCAGTACTTC.

This rearrangement joins TRBV4-1 to TRBJ2-2, with D possibly being TRBD2 (5 bases). Trimming pared 0 bases from V and 5 bases from J, leaving 16 bases between. The CDR3 length is 17 residues. From germline, CDR1 is MGHRA and CDR2 YSYEKL. The CDR3, as DNA: TGCGCCAGCAGCCAAGAAATCGGGGATCTAAGAACCGGGGAGCTGTTTTTT. Translated: CASSQEIGDLRTGELFF.

This sequence joins TRBV6-5 and TRBJ1-2; 10 bases are shared with TRBD1. The CDR3 contains 14 residues. Losses at the gene ends were 6 bases for V and 8 bases for J; bases not matched to a gene: 9. Germline V lookup: CDR1 MNHEY, CDR2 SVGAGI. CDR3 sequence (DNA): TGTGCCAGCAGAACCGGGACAGGGGTTCGCGGCTACACCTTC. Amino acid sequence: CASRTGTGVRGYTF.

As regards this clone: A junction end diverges from the germline sequence, so it may reflect a read error. The genes are TRBV27 and TRBJ2-5; D gene ambiguous. The CDR3 has 12 residues. Germline V gene sequence: CDR1 MNHEY, CDR2 SMNVEV (reference sequence). The CDR3 coding sequence is TGTGCCAGCGGTTTCCGCGAAGAGACCCAGTACTTC. Encoded protein: CASGFREETQYF.

The CDR3 bases are TGTGCCAGCAGCTCCACTAGGGGACGCTCCTACGAGCAGTACTTC. It codes for CASSSTRGRSYEQYF. V gene TRBV7-9 combines with J gene TRBJ2-7; either TRBD1 or TRBD2 may supply D (5 bases each). Trimming left V 4 bases short and J 0 bases short, with 13 bases between. There are 15 residues in the CDR3. Germline assignment: CDR1 SEHNR and CDR2 FQNEAQ (reference sequence).

The CDR3 is CASSPISEETQYF. The CDR3 DNA is TGTGCCAGCAGCCCCATTTCAGAAGAGACCCAGTACTTC. The chain couples TRBV6-6 to TRBJ2-5; D is undetermined. The CDR3 covers 13 residues. Germline V gene lookup returns CDR1 MNHNY and CDR2 SVGAGI (reference sequence). Trimming cost V 6 bases and J 3 bases, with 11 bases left between them.

The chain is built from TRBV15 and TRBJ1-3; 8 positions match TRBD1. The J segment lost 0 bases and the V segment lost 1 base, leaving 5 bases of the junction unmatched. Germline V gene sequence: CDR1 LNHNV, CDR2 YYDKDF (reference sequence). The CDR3 has 17 residues. The CDR3 reads CATSRGMDRDSGNTIYF. The CDR3 bases are TGTGCCACCAGCAGAGGCATGGACAGGGACTCTGGAAACACCATATATTTT.

CDR3 in amino acids: CASSATEPEAFF. CDR3 nucleotides: TGTGCCAGCAGCGCCACAGAGCCTGAAGCTTTCTTT. The chain couples TRBV5-5 to TRBJ1-1; D is unclear. The CDR3 length is 12 residues. Germline V CDR1 and CDR2: SGHKS, YYEKEE (reference sequence). Trimming stripped 4 bases from V and 6 bases from J, with 10 bases between. The full variable domain, with the rest looked up from reference TRBV5-5 and TRBJ1-1, is DAGVTQSPTHLIKTRGQQVTLRCSPISGHKSVSWYQQVLGQGPQFIFQYYEKEERGRGNFPDRFSARQFPNYSSELNVNALLLGDSALYLCASSATEPEAFFGQGTRLTVV.

This sequence joins TRBV6-1 and TRBJ1-5; TRBD1 might be the D (5 bases). V dropped 3 bases and J dropped 5 bases, with 14 bases sitting between them. CDR1 MNHNS and CDR2 SASEGT come from the germline V gene. The CDR3 contains 15 residues. The CDR3 reads CASSDQDKLDQPQHF. As DNA, the CDR3 is TGTGCCAGCAGTGACCAGGACAAACTGGATCAGCCCCAGCATTTT.

The chain joins TRBV16 to TRBJ2-5; D ambiguous. Trimming cost V 8 bases and J 4 bases, with 20 bases left between them. CDR1 is KGHSY, CDR2 FQNENV, per germline. The length of the CDR3 is 15 residues. In nucleotides, the CDR3 is TGTGCCAGCGCTCCCCCTAAAAACGTTGGAGAGACCCAGTACTTC. Protein: CASAPPKNVGETQYF.

The rearrangement links TRBV5-1 to TRBJ1-5; TRBD1 matches 7 bases. The V segment lost 4 bases and the J segment 5 bases; nucleotides outside the gene matches: 3. Germline-derived CDR1 and CDR2 are SGHRS and YFSETQ. The CDR3 covers 13 residues. CDR3 bases: TGCGCCAGCAGCGTGCAGGGGGATCAGCCCCAGCATTTT. Amino acid sequence: CASSVQGDQPQHF.

The genes are TRBV7-3 and TRBJ2-3; D may be TRBD1 or TRBD2 (5 bases each). Germline V gene data show CDR1 as SGHTA and CDR2 as FQGTGA. Between the trimmed V and J ends, which lost 2 bases and 8 bases, there was a span of 8 bases. The CDR3 extends over 12 amino acids. CDR3 sequence: CASSLGDGTQYF. DNA of the CDR3: TGTGCCAGCAGCTTAGGGGACGGTACGCAGTATTTT.

The chain couples TRBV5-1 to TRBJ2-7, with 12 nucleotides matching TRBD1. CDR1 is SGHRS, CDR2 YFSETQ, per germline. This CDR3 spans 18 amino acids. V was pared by 0 bases and J by 0 bases, with 7 bases of the junction left unmatched. CDR3 DNA sequence: TGCGCCAGCAGCTTGGGGGGGACAGGGGGCCCCAGCTCCTACGAGCAGTACTTC. This sequence encodes CASSLGGTGGPSSYEQYF.

The chain carries TRBV7-6 and TRBJ1-1; TRBD1 agrees at 9 bases. The CDR3 sequence is 15 residues long. Germline CDR1 SGHVS, CDR2 FNYEAQ. V dropped 5 bases and J dropped 6; count of bases not matched to a gene: 10. CDR3 coding DNA: TGTGCCAGCAGCGTACAGGGGGCGAGTAAGGCTGAAGCTTTCTTT. The encoded protein is CASSVQGASKAEAFF.

This rearrangement joins TRBV29-1 to TRBJ2-1, with 9 bases fitting TRBD1. The junction had 8 bases not matched to a gene; V was cut back by 2 bases and J by 0 bases. There are 17 residues in the CDR3. Germline CDR1 reads SQVTM; CDR2 reads ANQGSEA. CDR3 amino acids: CSVEREGQGNSYNEQFF. The CDR3, as DNA: TGCAGCGTTGAAAGGGAGGGACAGGGAAACTCCTACAATGAGCAGTTCTTC.

This clone was seen more than once but under ten times. The rearrangement links TRBV7-7 to TRBJ1-6; D perhaps matches TRBD1 (6 bases). Germline V gene lookup returns CDR1 SSHAT and CDR2 FNYEAQ (reference sequence). The ends were cut back, 1 base at V and 0 bases at J, with 10 bases in the middle. The CDR3 covers 17 residues. The CDR3 nucleotides read TGTGCCAGCAGCTTAGACCCCAGGGGCTCCTATAATTCACCCCTCCACTTT. Its protein product is CASSLDPRGSYNSPLHF.

The CDR3 bases are TGTGCCAGCAGTCGGGACATTTCCTACGAGCAGTACTTC. Translation: CASSRDISYEQYF. The chain links TRBV6-5 to TRBJ2-7; D is possibly TRBD1 (6 bases). The germline gives CDR1 MNHEY, CDR2 SVGAGI. This CDR3 region has 13 residues. The ends were cut back, 5 bases at V and 1 base at J, with 9 bases in the middle.

The chain has TRBV11-3 and TRBJ2-3, with 7 bases aligning to TRBD1. Per germline, CDR1 SGHNT and CDR2 YENEEA. Trimming removed 4 bases from V and 4 bases from J; junction bases left unmatched: 2. The CDR3 totals 13 residues. Here the CDR3 DNA reads TGTGCCAGCAGCTACAGGGGACCAGATACGCAGTATTTT. This encodes CASSYRGPDTQYF.

This chain connects TRBV6-1 to TRBJ2-3; D might be TRBD1 (5 bases). The V end lost 1 base, the J end lost 4 bases, and 12 bases lay between the germline ends. CDR1 MNHNS and CDR2 SASEGT come from the germline V gene. This CDR3 has 15 amino acids. DNA for the CDR3: TGTGCCAGCAGTGAAGGGACATGGACGCCAGATACGCAGTATTTT. As protein: CASSEGTWTPDTQYF.

This clone has just one count. This rearrangement joins TRBV4-1 to TRBJ2-7; TRBD2 agrees at 7 bases. Losses at the gene ends were 0 bases for V and 3 bases for J; bases not matched to a gene: 5. Germline V lookup: CDR1 MGHRA, CDR2 YSYEKL. This CDR3 region has 15 residues. Here the CDR3 DNA reads TGCGCCAGCAGCCAAGATGGGGGACTATACTACGAGCAGTACTTC. Translation: CASSQDGGLYYEQYF.

The V and J genes are TRBV7-9 and TRBJ1-2; no reliable D call. Germline-derived CDR1 and CDR2 are SEHNR and FQNEAQ (reference sequence). Trimming took off 6 bases at V and 8 bases at J, with 22 bases between the two ends. The CDR3 is made up of 15 amino acids. The CDR3 bases are TGTGCCAGCAGTTACCAGGTCAGCCAATCTCTAGGCTACACCTTC. The encoded protein is CASSYQVSQSLGYTF.

The V call is TRBV19, the J call TRBJ1-1; 8 positions match TRBD1. Germline loops: CDR1 LNHDA, CDR2 SQIVND (reference sequence). The CDR3 is 16 amino acids. Losses at the gene ends were 3 bases for V and 5 bases for J; bases not matched to a gene: 11. The CDR3 loop reads CASSMPLGQGLTEAFF. CDR3 DNA sequence: TGTGCCAGTAGTATGCCGCTTGGACAGGGATTGACTGAAGCTTTCTTT.

The rearrangement links TRBV19 to TRBJ1-1; TRBD1 might be the D (5 bases). The CDR3 has 15 amino acids. With 1 base removed from V and 4 bases from J, the gap between germline ends came to 13 bases. The germline gives CDR1 LNHDA, CDR2 SQIVND (reference sequence). The CDR3 coding sequence is TGTGCCAGTAGTATAGGGGGGGGTGTACTCACTGAAGCTTTCTTT. It specifies CASSIGGGVLTEAFF.